Shown below are 8 T cell receptor beta chains from a single sample sequenced in a study of Ad26.COV2.S vaccination and SARS-CoV-2 variants. Libraries were prepared by immunoSEQ multiplex PCR; TCRdb keeps only in-frame clonotypes and omits some of them. The data hold about 410,000 clones, with around 93% observed a single time. This sample's treatment: roughly 20 received Ad26.COV2.S at low or high dose, single or two shots; 5 received placebo; per-sample allocation not given. Day 63 after the first injection of vaccine or placebo was the sampling time. Sequencing used peripheral blood, obtained in a trial of Ad26.COV2.S vaccine versus placebo. Receptor source: a person between 18 and 65 years old who received the Ad26.COV2.S COVID-19 vaccine or a placebo.

The CDR3 DNA reads as TGCAGCGTTGGGGAGGGAGAGACCCAGTACTTC. Residues: CSVGEGETQYF. The V call is TRBV29-1, the J call TRBJ2-5, with 7 bases matching TRBD2. The CDR3 is made up of 11 amino acids. Per the germline V gene, CDR1 is SQVTM and CDR2 is ANQGSEA. After removal of 4 bases from V and 4 bases from J, the junction contained 0 bases not matched to a gene.

This clone has only a few counts. This chain links TRBV6-5 with TRBJ1-2; D uncertain. Trimming took 10 bases from V and 5 from J, leaving 17 bases between them. Germline CDR1 is MNHEY and CDR2 is SVGAGI. The CDR3 has 13 amino acids. This chain's CDR3 is CANRTRRVYGYTF. CDR3 in DNA: TGTGCCAACCGGACTCGACGAGTTTATGGCTACACCTTC.

The J gene is TRBJ2-5, the V gene TRBV6-5, with D perhaps TRBD1 (6 bases). Germline assignment: CDR1 MNHEY and CDR2 SVGAGI. The CDR3 totals 14 residues. V dropped 5 bases and J dropped 3 bases, with 13 bases sitting between them. This CDR3 reads CASSRRDTKETQYF. The DNA of the CDR3 is TGTGCCAGCAGTCGCCGGGACACGAAAGAGACCCAGTACTTC.

The V gene is TRBV2, the J gene TRBJ2-7, with D perhaps matching TRBD1 (5 bases). V was shortened by 6 bases and J by 3 bases, with 21 bases between the two germline ends. CDR1 and CDR2 from the germline V gene are SNHLY and FYNNEI. CDR3 length: 16 residues. CDR3: CASRSLLRTFIYEQYF. The CDR3, as DNA: TGTGCCAGCAGGAGCCTCTTGAGGACATTTATCTACGAGCAGTACTTC. The complete variable domain, with remaining parts taken from reference TRBV2 and TRBJ2-7, reads EPEVTQTPSHQVTQMGQEVILRCVPISNHLYFYWYRQILGQKVEFLVSFYNNEISEKSEIFDDQFSVERPDGSNFTLKIRSTKLEDSAMYFCASRSLLRTFIYEQYFGPGTRLTVT.

This clone was counted a single time. The genes are TRBV7-2 and TRBJ2-1; 7 nucleotides agree with TRBD2. The CDR3 is 15 amino acids. Unmatched junction bases numbered 2, after V lost 1 base and J lost 2 bases. Germline V gene sequence: CDR1 SGHTA, CDR2 FQGNSA. The CDR3 sequence is CASSLGAGAYNEQFF. DNA of the CDR3: TGTGCCAGCAGCTTAGGGGCGGGGGCCTACAATGAGCAGTTCTTC.

This clone appeared once. This chain uses TRBV27 with TRBJ1-2; D gene unclear. Trimming stripped 5 bases from V and 4 bases from J, with 23 bases between. The germline CDR1 and CDR2 sequences are MNHEY and SMNVEV (reference sequence). This CDR3 is built from 17 residues. CDR3 protein: CASSPKSLGYVFYGYTF. The CDR3 nucleotides read TGTGCCAGCAGTCCGAAAAGCCTTGGATATGTGTTCTATGGCTACACCTTC.

V is TRBV27 and J is TRBJ1-2, with D tentatively TRBD1 (6 bases). Trimming took off 4 bases at V and 4 bases at J, with 10 bases between the two ends. Germline loops: CDR1 MNHEY, CDR2 SMNVEV (reference sequence). CDR3 size: 13 residues. DNA for the CDR3: TGTGCCAGCAGTTCCGGACAGCCCTATGGCTACACCTTC. Residues: CASSSGQPYGYTF.

The J gene is TRBJ2-1, the V gene TRBV7-9; TRBD2 matches at 7 bases. Germline V CDR1 and CDR2: SEHNR, FQNEAQ (reference sequence). The CDR3 has 15 amino acids. Trimming removed 1 base from V and 3 bases from J; junction bases left unmatched: 3. The CDR3 region has the DNA TGTGCCAGCAGCTTAGTGGGCGGGGGCTACAATGAGCAGTTCTTC. Protein: CASSLVGGGYNEQFF.